The T cell receptor (beta chain) described here comes from a study of blood T cell repertoires in COVID-19. J was trimmed by 2 bases and V by 3 bases; bases with no gene match: 9. Germline loops: CDR1 DFQATT, CDR2 SNEGSKA (reference sequence). This CDR3 is 15 amino acids long. Assay: immunoSEQ multiplex PCR; the TCRdb copy retains only in-frame clones and omits some. The data contain 130,000 or so clones, more than 70% of them seen just once; the ten biggest clones take up roughly 5.5%. The J gene is TRBJ2-7, the V gene TRBV20-1; TRBD2 matches 8 bases. Sequencing was done on a sample of peripheral blood. This receptor was taken from an older man with active or convalescent COVID-19. The CDR3 nucleotides read TGCAGTGCTAGTGATAGCGGGGTGTACCCCTACGAGCAGTACTTC. It encodes CSASDSGVYPYEQYF.